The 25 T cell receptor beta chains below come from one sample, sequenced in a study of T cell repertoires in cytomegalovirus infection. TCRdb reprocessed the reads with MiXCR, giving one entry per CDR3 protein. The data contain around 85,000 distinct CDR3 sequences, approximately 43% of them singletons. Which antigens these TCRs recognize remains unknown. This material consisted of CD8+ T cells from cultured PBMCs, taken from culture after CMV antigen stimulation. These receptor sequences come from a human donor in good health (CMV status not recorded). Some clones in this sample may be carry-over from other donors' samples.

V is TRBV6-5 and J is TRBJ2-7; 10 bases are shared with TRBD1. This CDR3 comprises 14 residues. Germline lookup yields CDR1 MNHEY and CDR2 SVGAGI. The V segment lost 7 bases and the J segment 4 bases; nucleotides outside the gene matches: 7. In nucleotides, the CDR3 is TGTGCCAGCACCGCGACAGGGGGCCTATACGAGCAGTACTTC. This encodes CASTATGGLYEQYF.

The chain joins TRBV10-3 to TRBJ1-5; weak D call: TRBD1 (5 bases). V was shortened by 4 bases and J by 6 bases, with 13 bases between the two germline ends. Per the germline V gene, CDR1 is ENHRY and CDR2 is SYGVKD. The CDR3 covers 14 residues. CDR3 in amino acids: CAISGRGTFQPQHF. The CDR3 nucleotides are TGTGCCATCAGTGGGAGGGGCACGTTTCAGCCCCAGCATTTT.

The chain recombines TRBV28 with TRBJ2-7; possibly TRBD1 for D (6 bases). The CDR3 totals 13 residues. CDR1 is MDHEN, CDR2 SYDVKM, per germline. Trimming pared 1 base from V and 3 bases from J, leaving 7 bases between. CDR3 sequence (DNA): TGTGCCAGCAGTTTATCAGGGGACTACGAGCAGTACTTC. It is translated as CASSLSGDYEQYF.

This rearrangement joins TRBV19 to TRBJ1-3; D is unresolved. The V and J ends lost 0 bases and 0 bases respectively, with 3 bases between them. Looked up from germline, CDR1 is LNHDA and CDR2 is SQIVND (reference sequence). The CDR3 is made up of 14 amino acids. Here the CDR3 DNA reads TGTGCCAGTAGTATAGATCGCTCTGGAAACACCATATATTTT. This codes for CASSIDRSGNTIYF.

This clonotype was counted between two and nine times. CDR3 nucleotides: TGTGCCAGCAGTGAAGGACACCACACAGATACGCAGTATTTT. Its translation: CASSEGHHTDTQYF. The chain is built from TRBV6-1 and TRBJ2-3; D not resolved. Trimming cost V 1 base and J 2 bases, with 7 bases left between them. The CDR3 runs to 14 residues. Germline V CDR1 and CDR2: MNHNS, SASEGT.

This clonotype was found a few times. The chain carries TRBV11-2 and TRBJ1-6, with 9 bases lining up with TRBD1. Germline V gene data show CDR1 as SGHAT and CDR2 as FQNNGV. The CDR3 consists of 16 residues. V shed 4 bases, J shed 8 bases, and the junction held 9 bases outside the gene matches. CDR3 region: CASSSWDREVYSPLHF. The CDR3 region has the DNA TGTGCCAGCAGCTCCTGGGACAGGGAAGTGTATTCACCCCTCCACTTT.

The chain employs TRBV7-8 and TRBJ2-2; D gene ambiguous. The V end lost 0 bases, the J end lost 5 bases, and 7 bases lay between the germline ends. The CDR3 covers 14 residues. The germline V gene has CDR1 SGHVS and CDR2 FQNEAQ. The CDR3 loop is CASSLALGTGELFF. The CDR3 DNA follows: TGTGCCAGCAGCTTAGCGCTTGGTACCGGGGAGCTGTTTTTT.

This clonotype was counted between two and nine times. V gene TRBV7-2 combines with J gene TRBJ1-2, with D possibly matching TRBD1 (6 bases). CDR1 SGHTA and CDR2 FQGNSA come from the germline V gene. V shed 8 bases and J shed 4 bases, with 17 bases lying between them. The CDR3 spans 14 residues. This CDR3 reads CASFTGAASYGYTF. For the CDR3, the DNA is TGTGCCAGCTTCACGGGGGCTGCTAGCTATGGCTACACCTTC.

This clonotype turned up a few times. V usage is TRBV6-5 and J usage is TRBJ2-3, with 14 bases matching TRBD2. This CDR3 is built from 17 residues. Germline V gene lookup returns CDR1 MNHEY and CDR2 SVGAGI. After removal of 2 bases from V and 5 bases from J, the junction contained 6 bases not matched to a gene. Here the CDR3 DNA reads TGTGCCAGCAGTTACGTCCGGACTAGCGGGGGGAGAGATACGCAGTATTTT. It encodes CASSYVRTSGGRDTQYF.

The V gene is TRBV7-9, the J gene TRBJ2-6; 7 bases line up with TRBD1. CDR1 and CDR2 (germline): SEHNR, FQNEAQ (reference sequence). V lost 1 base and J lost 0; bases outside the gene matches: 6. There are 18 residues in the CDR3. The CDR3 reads CASSLGGQAYSGANVLTF. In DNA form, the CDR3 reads TGTGCCAGCAGCTTAGGTGGACAGGCCTACTCTGGGGCCAACGTCCTGACTTTC.

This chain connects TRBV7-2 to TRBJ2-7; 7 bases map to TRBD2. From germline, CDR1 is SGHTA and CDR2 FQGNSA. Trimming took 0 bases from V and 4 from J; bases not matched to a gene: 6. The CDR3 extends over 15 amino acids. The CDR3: CASSLAGGPTYEQYF. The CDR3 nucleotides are TGTGCCAGCAGCTTAGCGGGAGGGCCTACTTACGAGCAGTACTTC.

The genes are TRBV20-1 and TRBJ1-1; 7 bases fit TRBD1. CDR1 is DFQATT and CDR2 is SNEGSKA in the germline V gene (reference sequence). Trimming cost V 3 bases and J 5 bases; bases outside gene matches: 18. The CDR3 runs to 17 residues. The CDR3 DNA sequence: TGCAGTGCTAGTGGAGACGAGGGGGCGGAGGGGGGGACTGAAGCTTTCTTT. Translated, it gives CSASGDEGAEGGTEAFF.

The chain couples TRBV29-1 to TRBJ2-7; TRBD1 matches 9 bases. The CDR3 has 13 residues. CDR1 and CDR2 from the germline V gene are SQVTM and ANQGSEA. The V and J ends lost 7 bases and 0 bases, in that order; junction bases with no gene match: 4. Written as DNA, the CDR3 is TGCAGCGGTGGACAGGGGCGCTCCTACGAGCAGTACTTC. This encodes CSGGQGRSYEQYF.

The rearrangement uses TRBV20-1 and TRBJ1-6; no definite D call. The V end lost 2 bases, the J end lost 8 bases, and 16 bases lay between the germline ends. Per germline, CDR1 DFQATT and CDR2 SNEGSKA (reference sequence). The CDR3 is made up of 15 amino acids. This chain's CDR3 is CSARTSERVYSPLHF. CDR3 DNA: TGCAGTGCTAGAACGTCGGAGAGGGTTTATTCACCCCTCCACTTT.

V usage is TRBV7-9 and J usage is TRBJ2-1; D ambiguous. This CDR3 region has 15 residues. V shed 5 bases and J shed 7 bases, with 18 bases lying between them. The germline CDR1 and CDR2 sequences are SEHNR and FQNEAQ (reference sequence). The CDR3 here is CASSPSEFSNNEQFF. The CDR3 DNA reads TGTGCCAGCAGCCCGTCTGAGTTCTCAAATAATGAGCAGTTCTTC.

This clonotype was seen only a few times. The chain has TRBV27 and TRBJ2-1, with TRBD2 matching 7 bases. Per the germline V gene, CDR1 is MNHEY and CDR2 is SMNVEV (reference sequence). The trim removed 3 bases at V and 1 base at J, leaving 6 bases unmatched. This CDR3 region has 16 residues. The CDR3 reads CASSFSAGESYNEQFF. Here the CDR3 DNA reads TGTGCCAGCAGTTTTTCGGCGGGAGAATCCTACAATGAGCAGTTCTTC.

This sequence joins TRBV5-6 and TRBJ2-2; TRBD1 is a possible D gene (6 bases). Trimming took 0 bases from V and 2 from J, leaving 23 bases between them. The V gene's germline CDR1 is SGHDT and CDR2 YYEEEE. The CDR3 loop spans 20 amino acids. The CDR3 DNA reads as TGTGCCAGCAGCTTGGTTACAGGGTATAGCTCACGCCTTAACACCGGGGAGCTGTTTTTT. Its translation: CASSLVTGYSSRLNTGELFF.

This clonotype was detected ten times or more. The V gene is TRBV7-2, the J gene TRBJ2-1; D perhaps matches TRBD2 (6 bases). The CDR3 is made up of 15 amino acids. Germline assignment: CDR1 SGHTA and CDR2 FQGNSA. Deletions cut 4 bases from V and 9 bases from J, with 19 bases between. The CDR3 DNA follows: TGTGCCAGCAGCTCGGTCTCGGGAGTCTCAATTGAGCAGTTCTTC. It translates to CASSSVSGVSIEQFF.

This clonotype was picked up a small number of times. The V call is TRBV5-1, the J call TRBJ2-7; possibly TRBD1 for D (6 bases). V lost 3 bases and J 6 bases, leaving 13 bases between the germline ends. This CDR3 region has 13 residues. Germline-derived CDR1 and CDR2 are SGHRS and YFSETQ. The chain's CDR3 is CASSWNEGGEQYF. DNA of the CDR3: TGCGCCAGCAGCTGGAACGAAGGGGGCGAGCAGTACTTC.

The CDR3, as DNA: TGTGCCACCAGCCGGGCCAACCCCCGAATAGGTGAGCAGTTCTTC. Encoded protein: CATSRANPRIGEQFF. The chain links TRBV24-1 to TRBJ2-1; no clear D. The length of the CDR3 is 15 residues. Looked up from germline, CDR1 is KGHDR and CDR2 is SFDVKD. The V end was cut by 7 bases, the J end by 9 bases, with 21 bases between.

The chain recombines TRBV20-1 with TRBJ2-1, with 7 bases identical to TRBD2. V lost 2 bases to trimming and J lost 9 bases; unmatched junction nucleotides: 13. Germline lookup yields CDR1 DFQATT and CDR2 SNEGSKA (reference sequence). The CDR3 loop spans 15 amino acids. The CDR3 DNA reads TGCAGTGCTAGACCAACTACCGGGAGGAGGAGTGAGCAGTTCTTC. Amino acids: CSARPTTGRRSEQFF.

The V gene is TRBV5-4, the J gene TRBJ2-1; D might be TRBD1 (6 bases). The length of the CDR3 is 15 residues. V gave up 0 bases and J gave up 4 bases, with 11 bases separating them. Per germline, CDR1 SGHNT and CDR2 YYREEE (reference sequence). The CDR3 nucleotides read TGTGCCAGCAGCTTGGGTCAGGGGATGTACAATGAGCAGTTCTTC. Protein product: CASSLGQGMYNEQFF. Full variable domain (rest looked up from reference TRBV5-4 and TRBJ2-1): ETGVTQSPTHLIKTRGQQVTLRCSSQSGHNTVSWYQQALGQGPQFIFQYYREEENGRGNFPPRFSGLQFPNYSSELNVNALELDDSALYLCASSLGQGMYNEQFFGPGTRLTVL.

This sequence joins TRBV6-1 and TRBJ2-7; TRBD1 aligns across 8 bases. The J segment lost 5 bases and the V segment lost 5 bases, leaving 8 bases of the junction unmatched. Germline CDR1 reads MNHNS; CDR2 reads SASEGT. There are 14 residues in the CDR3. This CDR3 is CASSSDRDIDEQYF. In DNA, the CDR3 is TGTGCCAGCAGTTCGGACAGGGATATAGACGAGCAGTACTTC.

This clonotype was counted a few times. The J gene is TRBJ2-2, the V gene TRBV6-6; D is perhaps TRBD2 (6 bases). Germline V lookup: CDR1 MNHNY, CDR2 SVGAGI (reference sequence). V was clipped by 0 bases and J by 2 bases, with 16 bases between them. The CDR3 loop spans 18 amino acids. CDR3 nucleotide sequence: TGTGCCAGCAGTTACTCGCCCCTAGCGCGGATTAACACCGGGGAGCTGTTTTTT. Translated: CASSYSPLARINTGELFF.

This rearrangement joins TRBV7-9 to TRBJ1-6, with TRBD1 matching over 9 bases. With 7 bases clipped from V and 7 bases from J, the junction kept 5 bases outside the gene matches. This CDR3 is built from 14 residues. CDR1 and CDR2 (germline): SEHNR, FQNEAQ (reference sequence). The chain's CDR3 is CASTDGTGNSPLHF. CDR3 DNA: TGTGCCAGCACCGACGGGACAGGGAATTCACCCCTCCACTTT.